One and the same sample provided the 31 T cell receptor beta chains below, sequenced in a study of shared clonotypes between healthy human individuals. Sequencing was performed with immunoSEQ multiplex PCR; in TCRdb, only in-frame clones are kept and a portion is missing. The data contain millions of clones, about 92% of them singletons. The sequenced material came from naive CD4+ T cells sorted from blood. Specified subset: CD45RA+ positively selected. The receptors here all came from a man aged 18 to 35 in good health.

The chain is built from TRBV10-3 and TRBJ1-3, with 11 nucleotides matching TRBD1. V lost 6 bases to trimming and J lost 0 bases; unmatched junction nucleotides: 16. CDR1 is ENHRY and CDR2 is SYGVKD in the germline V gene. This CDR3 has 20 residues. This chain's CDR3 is CAISPQTGTGGYASGNTIYF. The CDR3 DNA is TGTGCCATCAGCCCCCAGACCGGGACAGGGGGATATGCCTCTGGAAACACCATATATTTT.

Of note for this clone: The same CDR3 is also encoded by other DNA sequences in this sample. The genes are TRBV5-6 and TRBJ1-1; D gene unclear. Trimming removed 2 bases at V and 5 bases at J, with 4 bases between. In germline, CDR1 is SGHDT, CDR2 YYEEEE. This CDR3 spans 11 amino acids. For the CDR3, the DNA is TGTGCCAGCAGCTTCCGTACTGAAGCTTTCTTT. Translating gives CASSFRTEAFF.

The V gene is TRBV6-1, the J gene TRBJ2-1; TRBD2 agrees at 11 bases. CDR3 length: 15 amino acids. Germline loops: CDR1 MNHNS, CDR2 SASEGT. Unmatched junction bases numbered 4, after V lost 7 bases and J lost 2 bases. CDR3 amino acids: CASTLAGGTYNEQFF. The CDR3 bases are TGTGCCAGCACGCTAGCGGGGGGCACCTACAATGAGCAGTTCTTC.

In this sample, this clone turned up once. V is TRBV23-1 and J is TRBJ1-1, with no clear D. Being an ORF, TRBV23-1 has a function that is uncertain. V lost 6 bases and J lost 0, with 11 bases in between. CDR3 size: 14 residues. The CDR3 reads CASSRRVMNTEAFF. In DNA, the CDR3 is TGCGCCAGCAGCCGACGGGTTATGAACACTGAAGCTTTCTTT.

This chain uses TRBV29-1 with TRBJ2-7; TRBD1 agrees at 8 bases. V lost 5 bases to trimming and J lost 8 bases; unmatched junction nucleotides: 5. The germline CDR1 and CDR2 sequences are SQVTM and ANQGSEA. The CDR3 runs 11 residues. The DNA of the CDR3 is TGCAGCGTTTTCGGACAGGGTAAGCAGTACTTC. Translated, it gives CSVFGQGKQYF.

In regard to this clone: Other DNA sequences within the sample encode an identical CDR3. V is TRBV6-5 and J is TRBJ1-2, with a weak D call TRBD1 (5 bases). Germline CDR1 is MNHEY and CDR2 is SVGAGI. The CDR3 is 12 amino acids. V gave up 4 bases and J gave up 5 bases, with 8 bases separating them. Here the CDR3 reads CASSSGTYGYTF. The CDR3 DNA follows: TGTGCCAGCAGTTCCGGGACTTATGGCTACACCTTC.

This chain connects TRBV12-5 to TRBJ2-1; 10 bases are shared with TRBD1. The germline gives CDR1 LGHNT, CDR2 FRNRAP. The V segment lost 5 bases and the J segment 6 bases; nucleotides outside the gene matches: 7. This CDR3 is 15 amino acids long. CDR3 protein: CASGDRDRGVNEQFF. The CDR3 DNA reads TGTGCTAGTGGTGACCGGGACAGGGGAGTCAATGAGCAGTTCTTC.

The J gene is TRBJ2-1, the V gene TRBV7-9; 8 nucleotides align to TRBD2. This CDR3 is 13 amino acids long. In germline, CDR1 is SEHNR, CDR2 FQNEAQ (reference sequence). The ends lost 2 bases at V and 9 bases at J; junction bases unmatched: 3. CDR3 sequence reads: CASSLRGGTEQFF. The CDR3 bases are TGTGCCAGCAGCTTACGGGGGGGCACTGAGCAGTTCTTC.

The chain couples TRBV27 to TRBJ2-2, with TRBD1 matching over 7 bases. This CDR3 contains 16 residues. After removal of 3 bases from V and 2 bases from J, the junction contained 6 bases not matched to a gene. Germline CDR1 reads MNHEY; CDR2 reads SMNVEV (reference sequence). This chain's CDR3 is CASSFKDRTNTGELFF. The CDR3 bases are TGTGCCAGCAGTTTCAAGGACAGGACCAACACCGGGGAGCTGTTTTTT.

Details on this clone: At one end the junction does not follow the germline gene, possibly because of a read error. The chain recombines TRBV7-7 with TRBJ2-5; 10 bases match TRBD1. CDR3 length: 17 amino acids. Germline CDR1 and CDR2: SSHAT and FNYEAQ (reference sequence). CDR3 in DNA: TGTGCTAGCAGCCCACTTTCCCCGGACAGGGGGTGGGAGACCCAGTACTTC. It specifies CASSPLSPDRGWETQYF.

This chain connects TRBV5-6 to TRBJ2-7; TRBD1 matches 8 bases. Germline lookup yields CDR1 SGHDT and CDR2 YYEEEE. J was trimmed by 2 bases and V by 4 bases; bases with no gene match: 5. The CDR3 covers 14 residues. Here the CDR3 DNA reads TGTGCCAGCAGCAGAGGACAGGGTGCCTACGAGCAGTACTTC. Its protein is CASSRGQGAYEQYF.

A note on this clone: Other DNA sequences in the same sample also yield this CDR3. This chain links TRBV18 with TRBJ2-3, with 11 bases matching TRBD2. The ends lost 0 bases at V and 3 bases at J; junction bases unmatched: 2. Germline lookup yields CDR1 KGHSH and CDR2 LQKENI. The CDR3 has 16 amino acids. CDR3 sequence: CASSPPRLAGTDTQYF. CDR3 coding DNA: TGTGCCAGCTCACCACCGCGACTAGCGGGAACAGATACGCAGTATTTT.

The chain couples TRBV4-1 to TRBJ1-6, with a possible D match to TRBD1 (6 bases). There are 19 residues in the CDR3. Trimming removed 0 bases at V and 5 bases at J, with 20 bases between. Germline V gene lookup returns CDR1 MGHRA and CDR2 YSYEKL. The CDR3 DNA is TGCGCCAGCAGCCAAGAGAGGGGGAAGGAAAGGGTAGATAATTCACCCCTCCACTTT. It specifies CASSQERGKERVDNSPLHF.

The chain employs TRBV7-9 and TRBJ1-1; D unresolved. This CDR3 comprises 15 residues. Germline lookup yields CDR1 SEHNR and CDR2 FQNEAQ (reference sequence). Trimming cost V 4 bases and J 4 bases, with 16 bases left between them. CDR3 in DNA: TGTGCCAGCAGCTCCACCGGCCCATGGGCCACTGAAGCTTTCTTT. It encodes CASSSTGPWATEAFF.

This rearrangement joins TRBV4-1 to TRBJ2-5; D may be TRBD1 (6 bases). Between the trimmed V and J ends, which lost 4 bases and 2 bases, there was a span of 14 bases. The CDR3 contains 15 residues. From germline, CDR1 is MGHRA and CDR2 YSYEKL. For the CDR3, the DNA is TGCGCCAGCAGCCTTTTTTCAGGGGCACAAGAGACCCAGTACTTC. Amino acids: CASSLFSGAQETQYF.

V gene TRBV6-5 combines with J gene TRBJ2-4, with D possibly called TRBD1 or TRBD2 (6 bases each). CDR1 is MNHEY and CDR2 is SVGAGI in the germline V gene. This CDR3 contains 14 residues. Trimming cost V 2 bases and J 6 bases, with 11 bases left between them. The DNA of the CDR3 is TGTGCCAGCAGTTACGTGGGGGGCTTAAACATTCAGTACTTC. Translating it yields CASSYVGGLNIQYF.

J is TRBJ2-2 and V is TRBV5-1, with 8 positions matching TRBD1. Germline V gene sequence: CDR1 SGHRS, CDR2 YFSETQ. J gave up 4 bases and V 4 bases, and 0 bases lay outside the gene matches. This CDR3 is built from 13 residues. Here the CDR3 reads CASSGQGTGELFF. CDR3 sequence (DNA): TGCGCCAGCAGCGGACAGGGCACCGGGGAGCTGTTTTTT. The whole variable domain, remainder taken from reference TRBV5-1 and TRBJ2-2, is KAGVTQTPRYLIKTRGQQVTLSCSPISGHRSVSWYQQTPGQGLQFLFEYFSETQRNKGNFPGRFSGRQFSNSRSEMNVSTLELGDSALYLCASSGQGTGELFFGEGSRLTVL.

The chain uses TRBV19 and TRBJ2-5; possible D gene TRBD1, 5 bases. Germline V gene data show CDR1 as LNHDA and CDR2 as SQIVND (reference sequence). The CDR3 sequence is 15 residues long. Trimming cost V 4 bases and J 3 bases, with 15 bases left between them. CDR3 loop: CASSRGRAAKETQYF. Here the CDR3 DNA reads TGTGCCAGTAGTAGGGGCAGGGCTGCTAAAGAGACCCAGTACTTC. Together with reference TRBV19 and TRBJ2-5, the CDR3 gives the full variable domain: DGGITQSPKYLFRKEGQNVTLSCEQNLNHDAMYWYRQDPGQGLRLIYYSQIVNDFQKGDIAEGYSVSREKKESFPLTVTSAQKNPTAFYLCASSRGRAAKETQYFGPGTRLLVL.

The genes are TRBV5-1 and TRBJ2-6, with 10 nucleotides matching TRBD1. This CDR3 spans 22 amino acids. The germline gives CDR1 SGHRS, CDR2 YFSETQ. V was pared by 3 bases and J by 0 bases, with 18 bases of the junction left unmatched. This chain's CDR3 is CASSSLGGGTGALPSGANVLTF. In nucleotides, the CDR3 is TGCGCCAGCAGCTCTTTAGGGGGCGGGACAGGGGCCCTTCCCTCTGGGGCCAACGTCCTGACTTTC.

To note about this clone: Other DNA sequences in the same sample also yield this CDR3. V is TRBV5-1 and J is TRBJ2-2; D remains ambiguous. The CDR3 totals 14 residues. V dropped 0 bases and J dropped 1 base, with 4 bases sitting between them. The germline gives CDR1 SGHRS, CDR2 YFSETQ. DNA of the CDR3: TGCGCCAGCAGCTTGGGTGGGAACACCGGGGAGCTGTTTTTT. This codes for CASSLGGNTGELFF.

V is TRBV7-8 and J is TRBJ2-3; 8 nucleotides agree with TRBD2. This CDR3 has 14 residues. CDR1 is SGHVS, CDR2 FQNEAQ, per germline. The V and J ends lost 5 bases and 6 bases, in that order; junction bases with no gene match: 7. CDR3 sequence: CASSPPGRADTQYF. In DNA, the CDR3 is TGTGCCAGCAGCCCGCCCGGGAGGGCCGATACGCAGTATTTT.

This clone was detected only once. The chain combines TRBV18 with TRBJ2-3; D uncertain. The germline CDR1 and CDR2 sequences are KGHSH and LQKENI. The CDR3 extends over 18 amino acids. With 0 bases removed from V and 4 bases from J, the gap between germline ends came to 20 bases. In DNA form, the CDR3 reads TGTGCCAGCTCACCACCACCGACGGCTTTCGGTGACCCAGATACGCAGTATTTT. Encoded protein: CASSPPPTAFGDPDTQYF.

The CDR3 nucleotides read TGTGCCATCAGTGCAAAGGGGAACACTGAAGCTTTCTTT. This gives the protein CAISAKGNTEAFF. J is TRBJ1-1 and V is TRBV10-3; no definite D call. The V gene's germline CDR1 is ENHRY and CDR2 SYGVKD. Deletions cut 4 bases from V and 1 base from J, with 7 bases between. The CDR3 runs to 13 residues.

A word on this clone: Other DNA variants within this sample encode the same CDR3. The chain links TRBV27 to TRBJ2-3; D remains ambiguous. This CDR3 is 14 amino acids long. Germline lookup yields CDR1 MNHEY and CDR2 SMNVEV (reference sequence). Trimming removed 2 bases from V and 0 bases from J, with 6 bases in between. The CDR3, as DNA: TGTGCCAGCAGTTTAGGCAGGAGCACAGATACGCAGTATTTT. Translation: CASSLGRSTDTQYF.

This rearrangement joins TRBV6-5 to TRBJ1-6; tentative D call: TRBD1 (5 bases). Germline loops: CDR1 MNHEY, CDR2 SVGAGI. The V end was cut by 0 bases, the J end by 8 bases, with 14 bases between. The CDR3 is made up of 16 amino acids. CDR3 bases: TGTGCCAGCAGTTACTCGGGGGTGGGGGAAGATTCACCCCTCCACTTT. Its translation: CASSYSGVGEDSPLHF.

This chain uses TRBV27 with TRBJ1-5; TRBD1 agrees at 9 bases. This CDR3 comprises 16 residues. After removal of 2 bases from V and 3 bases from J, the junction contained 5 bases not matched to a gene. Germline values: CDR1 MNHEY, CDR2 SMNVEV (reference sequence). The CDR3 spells CASSLAGTGNNQPQHF. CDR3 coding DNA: TGTGCCAGCAGTTTAGCCGGGACAGGGAACAATCAGCCCCAGCATTTT.

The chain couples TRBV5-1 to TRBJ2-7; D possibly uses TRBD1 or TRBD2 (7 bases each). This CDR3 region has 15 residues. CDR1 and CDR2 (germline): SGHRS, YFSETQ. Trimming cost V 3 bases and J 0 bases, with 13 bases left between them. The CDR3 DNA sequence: TGCGCCAGCAGCTCGGGGGGACAGTACTCCTACGAGCAGTACTTC. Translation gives CASSSGGQYSYEQYF.

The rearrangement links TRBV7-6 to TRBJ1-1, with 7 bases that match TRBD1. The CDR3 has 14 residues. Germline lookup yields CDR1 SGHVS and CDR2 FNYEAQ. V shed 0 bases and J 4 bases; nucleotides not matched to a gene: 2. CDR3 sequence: CASSLADRATEAFF. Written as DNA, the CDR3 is TGTGCCAGCAGCTTAGCCGACAGGGCCACTGAAGCTTTCTTT.

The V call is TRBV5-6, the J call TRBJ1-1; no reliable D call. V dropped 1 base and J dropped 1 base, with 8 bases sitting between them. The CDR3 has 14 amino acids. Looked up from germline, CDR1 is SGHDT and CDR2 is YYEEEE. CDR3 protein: CASSLFSGNTEAFF. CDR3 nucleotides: TGTGCCAGCAGCTTGTTCTCAGGGAACACTGAAGCTTTCTTT.

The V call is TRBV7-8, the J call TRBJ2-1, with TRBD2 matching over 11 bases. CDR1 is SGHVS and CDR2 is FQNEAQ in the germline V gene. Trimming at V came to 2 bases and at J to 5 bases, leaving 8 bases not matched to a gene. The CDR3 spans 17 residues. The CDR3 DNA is TGTGCCAGCAGCTTACTCCGGACTAGCGGGCTTAACAATGAGCAGTTCTTC. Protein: CASSLLRTSGLNNEQFF.

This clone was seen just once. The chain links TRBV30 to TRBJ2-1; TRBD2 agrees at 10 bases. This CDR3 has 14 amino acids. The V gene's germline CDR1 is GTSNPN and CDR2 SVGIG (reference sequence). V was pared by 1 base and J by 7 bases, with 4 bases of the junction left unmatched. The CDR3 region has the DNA TGTGCCTGGAGTGATAGCGGGGGGTTGAATGAGCAGTTCTTC. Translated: CAWSDSGGLNEQFF.